The rows below give T cell receptor beta chains drawn from one sample of a study of blood T cell repertoires in COVID-19. Using immunoSEQ multiplex PCR, the repertoire was profiled, and TCRdb retains in-frame clones only, with some absent. The data contain more than 95,000 clones, 85% to 90% of them singletons. Sequenced input: peripheral blood. These receptors all stem from a man aged 70 or older who had recovered from COVID-19. Both conserved end residues are part of each CDR3. The D gene is left open where the match is weak. Clone size is not always given. Where it is, it says once, few, many or a class for expanded clones.

size	D	J	V	DNA	CDR3
.	.	TRBJ2-7	TRBV5-4	TGTGCCAGCAGCTCCCAACGGGACACCTACGAGCAGTACTTC	CASSSQRDTYEQYF
.	TRBD1	TRBJ1-1	TRBV5-4	TGTGCCAGCAGCTCCCCTCGACAGGGAGGTACTGAAGCTTTCTTT	CASSSPRQGGTEAFF
.	TRBD1	TRBJ2-1	TRBV28	TGTGCCAGCAGTGAAGACAGGGCCTACAATGAGCAGTTCTTC	CASSEDRAYNEQFF
.	TRBD2	TRBJ2-7	TRBV7-9	TGTGCCAGCAGCTTAGGGAGGGAGGGGAATTACGAGCAGTACTTC	CASSLGREGNYEQYF
.	TRBD1	TRBJ1-5	TRBV30	TGTGCCTGGAGTGTACGGGCAGGGGGCGGCCAGCCCCAGCATTTT	CAWSVRAGGGQPQHF
.	TRBD1	TRBJ1-4	TRBV5-1	TGCGCCAGCAGCCCCGGACAGGGGGCTGAAAAACTGTTTTTT	CASSPGQGAEKLFF
few	TRBD2	TRBJ2-2	TRBV7-3	TGTGCCAGCAGCCGGACTAGCGGGGGATCCGGCGGGGAGCTGTTTTTT	CASSRTSGGSGGELFF
.	.	TRBJ2-7	TRBV2	TGTGCCAGCGAGAAAGGACTTAGCTCCTACGAGCAGTACTTC	CASEKGLSSYEQYF
.	.	TRBJ1-2	TRBV18	TGTGCCAGCTCACCATCCCAGGAGGGTGGCTACACCTTC	CASSPSQEGGYTF
.	.	TRBJ2-5	TRBV4-1	TGCGCCAGCAGCCAAGACAACCAAGAGACCCAGTACTTC	CASSQDNQETQYF
.	.	TRBJ1-2	TRBV9	TGTGCCAGCAGCCCCCGCGGGGTGGGCGGCTACACCTTC	CASSPRGVGGYTF
once	.	TRBJ1-1	TRBV24-1	TGTGCCACCAGTGATTCGTCATTCGGAGGAATGGGCACTGAAGCTTTCTTT	CATSDSSFGGMGTEAFF
.	TRBD1	TRBJ2-7	TRBV12-3/TRBV12-4	TGTGCCAGCAGTCGGACAGGGTCAAGCGAGCAGTACTTC	CASSRTGSSEQYF
.	.	TRBJ1-5	TRBV3-1/TRBV3-2	TGTGCCAGCAGCCAAGGTTCCTTCAATCAGCCCCAGCATTTT	CASSQGSFNQPQHF
.	TRBD1	TRBJ1-5	TRBV20-1	TGCAGTGCTAGTAAGGGACAGGTCAATCAGCCCCAGCATTTT	CSASKGQVNQPQHF
.	TRBD2	TRBJ2-4	TRBV6-4	TGTGCCAGCAGTGAAGGGGCTAGCGGGACGAACATTCAGTACTTC	CASSEGASGTNIQYF
few	.	TRBJ2-7	TRBV25-1	TGTGCCAGCAGAGAAGGGGGAGGGTTAACCTACGAGCAGTACTTC	CASREGGGLTYEQYF
.	.	TRBJ1-2	TRBV5-6	TGTGCCAGCAGCCTTCTGGGCCCTCCCTATGGCTACACCTTC	CASSLLGPPYGYTF
.	TRBD1	TRBJ2-1	TRBV13	TGTGCCAGCAGCCGCAACAGGGGATCCCTCTACAATGAGCAGTTCTTC	CASSRNRGSLYNEQFF
.	TRBD1	TRBJ1-2	TRBV9	TGTGCCAGCAGCCTCACTACAGGGGGCAGGGGCTATGGCTACACCTTC	CASSLTTGGRGYGYTF
.	.	TRBJ2-3	TRBV27	TGTGCCAGCGCCCGGGGGTGGGAGAGCGCAGATACGCAGTATTTT	CASARGWESADTQYF
.	TRBD1	TRBJ1-2	TRBV28	TGTGCCAGCAGTTTATTGAAGGGCCAGGGGGGATCTGGCTACACCTTC	CASSLLKGQGGSGYTF
.	TRBD2	TRBJ2-5	TRBV4-1	TGCGCCAGCAGCCATCGCCTAGGGACTAGCGGGGAAGAGACCCAGTACTTC	CASSHRLGTSGEETQYF
.	.	TRBJ2-3	TRBV4-1	TGCGCCAGCAGCCTAGGAGGGCGCGCGAGCACAGATACGCAGTATTTT	CASSLGGRASTDTQYF
.	.	TRBJ1-2	TRBV7-2	TGTGCCAGCAGCCGACAGAGGAACTATGGCTACACCTTC	CASSRQRNYGYTF
once	.	TRBJ1-1	TRBV7-2	TGTGCCAGCAGCTTGTACAGGACTGAAGCTTTCTTT	CASSLYRTEAFF
.	.	TRBJ2-7	TRBV7-6	TGTGCCAGCAGCTTAGCAGGGGGTAGCTCCTACGAGCAGTACTTC	CASSLAGGSSYEQYF
once	.	TRBJ1-1	TRBV5-1	TGCGCCAGCAGCTTAACAGGGTCAAACACTGAAGCTTTCTTT	CASSLTGSNTEAFF
.	.	TRBJ1-4	TRBV6-5	TGTGCCAGCAGTTATCATGGGTCGGGTACTGAAAAACTGTTTTTT	CASSYHGSGTEKLFF
.	TRBD1	TRBJ1-4	TRBV6-2/TRBV6-3	TGTGCCAGCAGCAAAGCAGGGGGCGCGGAGGAAAAACTGTTTTTT	CASSKAGGAEEKLFF
few	TRBD2	TRBJ2-7	TRBV10-2	TGCGCCAGCAGTTTTAGCGGGGGGCCCTACGAGCAGTACTTC	CASSFSGGPYEQYF
few	.	TRBJ1-2	TRBV2	TGTGCCAGCAGTCGGGACAACAACTATGGCTACACCTTC	CASSRDNNYGYTF
.	TRBD1	TRBJ2-7	TRBV19	TGTGCCAGTAACCAAAGGGGACAGGGCGGCGAGCAGTACTTC	CASNQRGQGGEQYF
.	TRBD1	TRBJ1-2	TRBV28	TGTGCCAGCAGTCCTCTACAGGGGGCGCGTGGCTACACCTTC	CASSPLQGARGYTF
.	TRBD2	TRBJ2-3	TRBV6-2/TRBV6-3	TGTGCCAGCAGTTACCGACCCCCCCGGGGGGGGAGTGCGCAGTATTTT	CASSYRPPRGGSAQYF
.	.	TRBJ2-2	TRBV7-8	TGTGCCAGCAGCTCAACCGCCCCAGGGAACACCGGGGAGCTGTTTTTT	CASSSTAPGNTGELFF